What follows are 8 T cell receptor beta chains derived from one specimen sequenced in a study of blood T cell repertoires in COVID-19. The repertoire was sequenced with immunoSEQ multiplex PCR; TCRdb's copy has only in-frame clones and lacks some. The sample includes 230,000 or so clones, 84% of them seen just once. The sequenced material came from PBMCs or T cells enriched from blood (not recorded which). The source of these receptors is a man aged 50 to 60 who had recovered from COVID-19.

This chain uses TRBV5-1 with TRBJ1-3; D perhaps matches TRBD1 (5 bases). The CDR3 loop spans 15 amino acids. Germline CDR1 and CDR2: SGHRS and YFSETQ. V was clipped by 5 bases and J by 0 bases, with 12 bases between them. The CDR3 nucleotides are TGCGCCAGCAGACAAGGGGCCATCTCTGGAAACACCATATATTTT. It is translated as CASRQGAISGNTIYF.

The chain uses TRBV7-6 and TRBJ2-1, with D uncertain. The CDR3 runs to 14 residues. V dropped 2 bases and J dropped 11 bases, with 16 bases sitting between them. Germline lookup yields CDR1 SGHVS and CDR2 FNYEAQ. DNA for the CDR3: TGTGCCAGCAGCTTAAGCGAACTCGCGGCCAAGCAGTTCTTC. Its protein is CASSLSELAAKQFF.

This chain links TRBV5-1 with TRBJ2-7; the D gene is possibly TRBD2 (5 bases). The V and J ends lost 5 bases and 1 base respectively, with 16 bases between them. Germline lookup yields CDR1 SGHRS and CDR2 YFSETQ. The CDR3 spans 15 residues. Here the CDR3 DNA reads TGCGCCAGCAGTGCTGGACTGAGCACATCCTACGAGCAGTACTTC. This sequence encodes CASSAGLSTSYEQYF.

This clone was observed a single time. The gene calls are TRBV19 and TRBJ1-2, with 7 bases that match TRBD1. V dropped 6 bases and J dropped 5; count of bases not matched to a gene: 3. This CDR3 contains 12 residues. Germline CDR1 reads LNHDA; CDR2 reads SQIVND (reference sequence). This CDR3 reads CASRLQGYGYTF. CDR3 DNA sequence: TGTGCCAGTAGGCTACAGGGGTATGGCTACACCTTC.

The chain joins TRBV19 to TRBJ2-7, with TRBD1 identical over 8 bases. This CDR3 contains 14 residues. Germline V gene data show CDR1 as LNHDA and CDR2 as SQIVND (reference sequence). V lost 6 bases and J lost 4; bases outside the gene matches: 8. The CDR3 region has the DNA TGTGCCAGTAGCACACGGACAGGGAGGTACGAGCAGTACTTC. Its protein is CASSTRTGRYEQYF. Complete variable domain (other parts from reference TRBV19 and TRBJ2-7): DGGITQSPKYLFRKEGQNVTLSCEQNLNHDAMYWYRQDPGQGLRLIYYSQIVNDFQKGDIAEGYSVSREKKESFPLTVTSAQKNPTAFYLCASSTRTGRYEQYFGPGTRLTVT.

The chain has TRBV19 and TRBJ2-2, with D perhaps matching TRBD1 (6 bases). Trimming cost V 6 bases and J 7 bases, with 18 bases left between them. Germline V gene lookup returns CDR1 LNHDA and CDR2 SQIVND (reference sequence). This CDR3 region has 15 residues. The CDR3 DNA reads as TGTGCCAGTAGCCCTTACAGGGCCCAGGGCGGGGAGCTGTTTTTT. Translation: CASSPYRAQGGELFF.

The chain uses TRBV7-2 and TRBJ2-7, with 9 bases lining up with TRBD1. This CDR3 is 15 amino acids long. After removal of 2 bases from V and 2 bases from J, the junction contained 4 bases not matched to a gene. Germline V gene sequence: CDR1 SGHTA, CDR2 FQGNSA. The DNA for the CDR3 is TGTGCCAGCAGCTTACTCCGGGACAGGGCCTACGAGCAGTACTTC. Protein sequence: CASSLLRDRAYEQYF.

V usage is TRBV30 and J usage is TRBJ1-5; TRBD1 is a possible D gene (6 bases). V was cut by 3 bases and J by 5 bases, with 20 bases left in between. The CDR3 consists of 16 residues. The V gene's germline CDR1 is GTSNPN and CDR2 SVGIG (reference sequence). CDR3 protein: CAWRLMDRCAYQPQHF. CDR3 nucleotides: TGTGCCTGGAGGTTGATGGACAGATGTGCCTATCAGCCCCAGCATTTT.